Sequencing of this T cell receptor beta chain was carried out in a study of blood T cell repertoires in COVID-19. On the study more broadly: Samples representing acute and convalescent COVID-19 were sourced from the United States, Italy and Spain. PBMCs, B-cell-depleted T cells, or T cells provided the cDNA or gDNA that made up the material.

Trimming removed 0 bases from V and 4 bases from J, with 15 bases in between. The CDR3 is made up of 17 amino acids. CDR1 and CDR2 from the germline V gene are SNHLY and FYNNEI. Authors' data handling: Amplification with reference gene primers provided the estimates of nucleated cell counts. The table came from immunoSEQ multiplex PCR; TCRdb's copy has only in-frame clones and leaves some out. V and J calls and clone size come straight from that table; D and trimming were deduced from the DNA. The data hold over 250,000 clones, with about 81% observed a single time. V and J are TRBV2 and TRBJ2-2; maybe TRBD2 (6 bases). The TCR was taken from a human donor with COVID-19, enrolled during active disease. The donor label of this sample is uncertain. The sequenced sample consisted of peripheral blood. This chain's CDR3 is CASSEALGGYLTGELFF. The DNA for the CDR3 is TGTGCCAGCAGTGAAGCGCTCGGGGGTTACCTCACCGGGGAGCTGTTTTTT.